Below, 29 T cell receptor beta chains from the same sample are listed, as sequenced in a study of control samples from healthy donors and cancer patients. The assay was immunoSEQ multiplex PCR, and TCRdb's table has in-frame clones only and misses some. The data hold about 130,000 clones, with around nine tenths observed a single time. Sequences were obtained from blood. Receptors were obtained from a man aged 35-49 years in good health.

The chain is built from TRBV5-1 and TRBJ2-3; possibly TRBD2 for D (5 bases). The length of the CDR3 is 16 residues. Trimming left V 0 bases short and J 6 bases short, with 17 bases between. The germline V gene has CDR1 SGHRS and CDR2 YFSETQ. The CDR3 region has the DNA TGCGCCAGCAGCTTGGACCTAGCCGGAGGAAGGGATACGCAGTATTTT. Amino acid sequence: CASSLDLAGGRDTQYF.

This chain links TRBV5-6 with TRBJ1-1; 7 nucleotides match TRBD1. The CDR3 is made up of 16 amino acids. Germline V CDR1 and CDR2: SGHDT, YYEEEE. J lost 6 bases, V lost 3 bases, and 14 bases had no gene match. The CDR3 DNA reads TGTGCCAGCAGCTCCCCCGGACAGGCCGGGGAGGCTGAAGCTTTCTTT. Amino acid sequence: CASSSPGQAGEAEAFF. The full variable domain, rest sourced from reference TRBV5-6 and TRBJ1-1, is DAGVTQSPTHLIKTRGQQVTLRCSPKSGHDTVSWYQQALGQGPQFIFQYYEEEERQRGNFPDRFSGHQFPNYSSELNVNALLLGDSALYLCASSSPGQAGEAEAFFGQGTRLTVV.

This rearrangement joins TRBV7-3 to TRBJ2-3; 12 bases line up with TRBD2. CDR1 is SGHTA and CDR2 is FQGTGA in the germline V gene. CDR3 length: 17 amino acids. After removal of 4 bases from V and 4 bases from J, the junction contained 9 bases not matched to a gene. CDR3 in amino acids: CASSSFPLAGGADTQYF. The CDR3 DNA reads TGTGCCAGCAGCTCCTTCCCCCTAGCGGGGGGGGCAGATACGCAGTATTTT.

There are many counts of this clone. V is TRBV11-2 and J is TRBJ1-1, with no clear D. V was pared by 1 base and J by 1 base, with 10 bases between. Germline values: CDR1 SGHAT, CDR2 FQNNGV. The CDR3 runs 15 residues. CDR3 coding DNA: TGTGCCAGCAGCTTAGGGCGATTCAGGAACACTGAAGCTTTCTTT. Encoded protein: CASSLGRFRNTEAFF. Filled out from reference TRBV11-2 and TRBJ1-1, the complete variable domain reads EAGVAQSPRYKIIEKRQSVAFWCNPISGHATLYWYQQILGQGPKLLIQFQNNGVVDDSQLPKDRFSAERLKGVDSTLKIQPAKLEDSAVYLCASSLGRFRNTEAFFGQGTRLTVV.

Points on this clone: An end of the junction differs from the germline gene, which may be a read error. The rearrangement uses TRBV10-2 and TRBJ2-5; no reliable D call. Germline V gene lookup returns CDR1 WSHSY and CDR2 SAAADI. The CDR3 spans 12 residues. As DNA, the CDR3 is TGCGCCAGTAGTGAGACTTGGGGGACCCAGTACTTC. Residues: CASSETWGTQYF.

The chain links TRBV19 to TRBJ2-3; D ambiguous. The CDR3 covers 15 residues. Germline V gene sequence: CDR1 LNHDA, CDR2 SQIVND (reference sequence). The V end was cut by 3 bases, the J end by 2 bases, with 12 bases between. The CDR3: CASSILGSYTDTQYF. The CDR3 DNA reads as TGTGCCAGTAGTATTTTAGGATCTTACACAGATACGCAGTATTTT.

The rearrangement uses TRBV27 and TRBJ2-7; 7 bases line up with TRBD1. CDR3 length equals 16 residues. The J segment lost 2 bases and the V segment lost 2 bases, leaving 9 bases of the junction unmatched. The germline gives CDR1 MNHEY, CDR2 SMNVEV (reference sequence). The CDR3 loop reads CASSLTPTGNPYEQYF. In DNA, the CDR3 is TGTGCCAGCAGTTTAACCCCGACAGGGAACCCCTACGAGCAGTACTTC.

The rearrangement joins TRBV21-1 to TRBJ1-2; TRBD1, the D gene given by the table, was not confirmed from the DNA. TRBV21-1 counts as a pseudogene. The CDR3 sequence is 14 residues long. The CDR3 is CASSKAGLNYGYTF. DNA of the CDR3: TGTGCCAGCAGCAAGGCAGGGCTTAACTATGGCTACACCTTC.

The chain links TRBV5-4 to TRBJ1-4, with D tentatively TRBD1 (6 bases). This CDR3 contains 15 residues. CDR1 is SGHNT and CDR2 is YYREEE in the germline V gene (reference sequence). The V gene lost 2 bases and the J gene lost 5 bases, with 13 bases spanning the gap. The CDR3 is CASSFEDSRNEKLFF. CDR3 coding DNA: TGTGCCAGCAGCTTTGAGGACAGCCGAAATGAAAAACTGTTTTTT.

V is TRBV6-6 and J is TRBJ2-5; D gene unclear. Germline CDR1 is MNHNY and CDR2 is SVGAGI (reference sequence). V was trimmed by 2 bases and J by 1 base, leaving 8 bases between them. The CDR3 runs 14 residues. The CDR3 coding sequence is TGTGCCAGCAGTTACAGTAGGATCCAAGAGACCCAGTACTTC. Translated: CASSYSRIQETQYF.

The CDR3 loop reads CASSFRLHVGYTF. The DNA of the CDR3 is TGTGCCAGCAGCTTCCGCCTCCATGTAGGCTACACCTTC. The rearrangement joins TRBV14 to TRBJ1-2; D not resolved. The V gene's germline CDR1 is SGHDN and CDR2 FVKESK. V was cut by 5 bases and J by 8 bases, with 15 bases left in between. This CDR3 is 13 amino acids long.

The chain links TRBV2 to TRBJ2-5, with 14 bases identical to TRBD2. Germline-derived CDR1 and CDR2 are SNHLY and FYNNEI. This CDR3 contains 15 residues. Trimming removed 6 bases from V and 2 bases from J; junction bases left unmatched: 2. As DNA, the CDR3 is TGTGCCAGCAGCCGACTAGCGGGGGGGCAAGAGACCCAGTACTTC. Translating gives CASSRLAGGQETQYF.

The chain employs TRBV7-9 and TRBJ2-4; 9 bases agree with TRBD1. V was pared by 5 bases and J by 1 base, with 12 bases of the junction left unmatched. The length of the CDR3 is 18 residues. Germline CDR1 SEHNR, CDR2 FQNEAQ (reference sequence). The CDR3 loop reads CASSPGTGTFLAKNIQYF. Written as DNA, the CDR3 is TGTGCCAGCAGCCCCGGGACAGGGACCTTTTTGGCCAAAAACATTCAGTACTTC.

This rearrangement joins TRBV28 to TRBJ1-1; D perhaps matches TRBD1 (6 bases). Trimming took 4 bases from V and 1 from J, leaving 13 bases between them. In germline, CDR1 is MDHEN, CDR2 SYDVKM. The length of the CDR3 is 15 residues. The CDR3 DNA follows: TGTGCCAGCAGTTCCCCGGACAGAGGGAACACTGAAGCTTTCTTT. Translation: CASSSPDRGNTEAFF.

The rearrangement joins TRBV27 to TRBJ2-2; tentatively, D is TRBD2 (6 bases). With 7 bases removed from V and 2 bases from J, the gap between germline ends came to 11 bases. Per germline, CDR1 MNHEY and CDR2 SMNVEV (reference sequence). The CDR3 is 14 residues long. The CDR3 spells CASTGRGNTGELFF. In DNA, the CDR3 is TGTGCCAGCACGGGGCGGGGCAACACCGGGGAGCTGTTTTTT.

The J gene is TRBJ2-1, the V gene TRBV24-1; 8 bases are shared with TRBD2. With 3 bases clipped from V and 1 base from J, the junction kept 4 bases outside the gene matches. This CDR3 spans 16 amino acids. The germline V gene has CDR1 KGHDR and CDR2 SFDVKD. The CDR3 DNA reads TGTGCCACCAGTGATCCGGGACTAGGTTCCTACAATGAGCAGTTCTTC. Protein product: CATSDPGLGSYNEQFF.

The gene calls are TRBV30 and TRBJ1-6, with D hard to call. This CDR3 is built from 14 residues. The germline gives CDR1 GTSNPN, CDR2 SVGIG (reference sequence). Trimming left V 4 bases short and J 0 bases short, with 7 bases between. The DNA of the CDR3 is TGTGCCTGGAAGCCCAGCTCCTATAATTCACCCCTCCACTTT. Translated, it gives CAWKPSSYNSPLHF. The full variable domain, rest sourced from reference TRBV30 and TRBJ1-6, is SQTIHQWPATLVQPVGSPLSLECTVEGTSNPNLYWYRQAAGRGLQLLFYSVGIGQISSEVPQNLSASRPQDRQFILSSKKLLLSDSGFYLCAWKPSSYNSPLHFGNGTRLTVT.

The V call is TRBV10-3, the J call TRBJ1-3, with D maybe TRBD1 (5 bases). Germline values: CDR1 ENHRY, CDR2 SYGVKD. V was shortened by 0 bases and J by 3 bases, with 9 bases between the two germline ends. This CDR3 contains 15 residues. The CDR3 is CAISESWGFGNTIYF. The DNA of the CDR3 is TGTGCCATCAGTGAGTCGTGGGGGTTTGGAAACACCATATATTTT.

The chain has TRBV7-3 and TRBJ1-1; possibly TRBD1 for D (5 bases). Germline V gene sequence: CDR1 SGHTA, CDR2 FQGTGA. The CDR3 extends over 14 amino acids. V was trimmed by 5 bases and J by 4 bases, leaving 14 bases between them. This CDR3 is CASSPGGGSTEAFF. CDR3 bases: TGTGCCAGCAGCCCCGGGGGAGGCAGCACTGAAGCTTTCTTT. Looking up the rest from reference TRBV7-3 and TRBJ1-1 gives the full variable domain: GAGVSQTPSNKVTEKGKYVELRCDPISGHTALYWYRQSLGQGPEFLIYFQGTGAADDSGLPNDRFFAVRPEGSVSTLKIQRTERGDSAVYLCASSPGGGSTEAFFGQGTRLTVV.

The CDR3 sequence: CASSLSTVYNSPLHF. The CDR3, as DNA: TGCGCCAGCAGCTTATCGACAGTTTATAATTCACCCCTCCACTTT. V and J are TRBV5-1 and TRBJ1-6; TRBD1 might be the D (5 bases). Germline values: CDR1 SGHRS, CDR2 YFSETQ. This CDR3 spans 15 amino acids. V was clipped by 2 bases and J by 4 bases, with 10 bases between them.

The V call is TRBV7-8, the J call TRBJ2-5, with 8 bases fitting TRBD1. Germline CDR1 SGHVS, CDR2 FQNEAQ. V shed 4 bases and J 4 bases; nucleotides not matched to a gene: 11. The CDR3 totals 16 residues. The CDR3 here is CASSSQTGGRGETQYF. The CDR3 nucleotides read TGTGCCAGCAGCTCACAAACAGGGGGTAGGGGAGAGACCCAGTACTTC.

The chain carries TRBV7-9 and TRBJ2-7, with 8 bases fitting TRBD1. The J segment lost 9 bases and the V segment lost 4 bases, leaving 2 bases of the junction unmatched. The CDR3 runs 11 residues. Germline V gene data show CDR1 as SEHNR and CDR2 as FQNEAQ (reference sequence). The CDR3 sequence is CASSSDRAQYF. CDR3 nucleotides: TGTGCCAGCAGCTCGGACAGGGCGCAGTACTTC.

The gene calls are TRBV6-1 and TRBJ2-7; D remains unclear. The CDR3 runs to 13 residues. Germline V CDR1 and CDR2: MNHNS, SASEGT. Between the trimmed V and J ends, which lost 2 bases and 5 bases, there was a span of 10 bases. CDR3 sequence (DNA): TGTGCCAGCAGTGAACTCTTTAACGACGAGCAGTACTTC. Translation: CASSELFNDEQYF.

The rearrangement uses TRBV30 and TRBJ2-3; D unclear. This CDR3 has 12 residues. Trimming stripped 1 base from V and 8 bases from J, with 10 bases between. From germline, CDR1 is GTSNPN and CDR2 SVGIG (reference sequence). The CDR3: CAWSDQWSTQYF. The CDR3 bases are TGTGCCTGGAGTGATCAATGGAGTACGCAGTATTTT.

The J gene is TRBJ2-5, the V gene TRBV5-1; tentative D call: TRBD2 (5 bases). The CDR3 has 13 residues. V lost 3 bases and J 5 bases, leaving 11 bases between the germline ends. Germline values: CDR1 SGHRS, CDR2 YFSETQ. The CDR3 here is CASSSGVRETQYF. The CDR3 DNA reads as TGCGCCAGCAGCTCCGGGGTAAGGGAGACCCAGTACTTC.

V usage is TRBV5-1 and J usage is TRBJ2-5; 7 bases map to TRBD1. Germline CDR1 SGHRS, CDR2 YFSETQ. J gave up 4 bases and V 4 bases, and 4 bases lay outside the gene matches. The length of the CDR3 is 13 residues. This CDR3 is CASSPGTAETQYF. CDR3 in DNA: TGCGCCAGCAGCCCCGGGACAGCAGAGACCCAGTACTTC.

The CDR3 here is CAIRGQGLNGYTF. The CDR3 DNA sequence: TGTGCCATCCGTGGACAGGGGTTGAATGGCTACACCTTC. The genes are TRBV10-3 and TRBJ1-2, with 9 bases aligning to TRBD1. Trimming removed 8 bases from V and 6 bases from J; junction bases left unmatched: 7. CDR1 and CDR2 from the germline V gene are ENHRY and SYGVKD. The CDR3 has 13 residues.

The chain links TRBV7-9 to TRBJ1-4; D unclear. Germline V lookup: CDR1 SEHNR, CDR2 FQNEAQ (reference sequence). V lost 2 bases and J lost 7, with 11 bases in between. CDR3 length equals 14 residues. The CDR3 protein is CASSLLVGVEKLFF. CDR3 bases: TGTGCCAGCAGCTTATTAGTCGGGGTTGAAAAACTGTTTTTT.

This clone was counted a single time. V and J are TRBV10-3 and TRBJ1-2; maybe TRBD1 (6 bases). Deletions cut 4 bases from V and 2 bases from J, with 11 bases between. The CDR3 sequence is 14 residues long. The germline gives CDR1 ENHRY, CDR2 SYGVKD. CDR3 loop: CAISGTEKNYGYTF. Here the CDR3 DNA reads TGTGCCATCAGTGGGACAGAAAAAAACTATGGCTACACCTTC.